This T cell receptor beta chain was sequenced during a study of blood T cells in healthy people across ages (dated by TCRdb to 2013 to 2016). At the level of the whole study: In model experiments, roughly one uniquely barcoded TCR beta cDNA molecule per two T cells was captured by template switching. Donors were grouped into four age groups: young (average approximately 15 years), middle-aged (about 38), aged (around 60) and long-lived (around 80). Age-related changes in TCR beta repertoire diversity were measured in the study by deep sequencing normalized with unique cDNA molecular identifiers. To avoid experimental bias, donors of different ages were spread randomly across the sequencing lanes. Two additional independent replicas of 1 million unique cDNA reads from the same blood draw were analyzed for two donors (one aged 18 to 30 and one aged 80 or older). Beyond this particular receptor, the publication reports: The percentage of naive T cells measured by flow cytometry correlated strongly with observed TCR beta diversity. Observed TCR beta diversity per million T cells fell roughly linearly with age, and a significant reduction was already apparent by age approximately 40. Estimates of total diversity based on one million sequenced T cells were regarded as lower bounds and as underestimates. Compared with the aged group, the long-lived group had more naive CD4+ T cells, fewer expanded clones and increased TCR diversity, a pattern suggesting age selection. Donor CMV infection status was unknown, potentially confounding age-related changes in expanded clonotypes. Conclusive comparison of naive and antigen-experienced compartments was prevented by the profiling of bulk unsorted PBMCs.

Donors were 39 systemically healthy Caucasian individuals from Russia aged 6 to 90 years. Each donor gave approximately 9.3 milliliters of peripheral blood, collected into EDTA-treated Vacutainer tubes. Ficoll-Paque density-gradient centrifugation was used to isolate PBMCs, with at least 7 million obtained per sample. Total RNA was extracted from PBMCs with Trizol reagent, with at least 6 micrograms obtained per sample. The percentages of naive CD45RAhigh/CD27high T cells were determined by flow cytometry on a PBMC aliquot from every donor. Library preparation was by 5' RACE. Sequencer: Illumina HiSeq 2500. The second PCR ran for roughly 7 to 12 cycles and used a J-beta primer mix along with a sample-barcoded 5' primer. Each TCR beta cDNA molecule received a unique molecular identifier from a template-switch 5' adaptor carrying 12 random nucleotides. Each sample yielded at least 3 million CDR3-containing paired-end reads. First-strand cDNA was synthesized from all RNA with the Mint cDNA synthesis kit, primed by a TRBC-specific oligonucleotide. All cDNA was treated with uracil-DNA glycosylase and then went through a first 18-cycle PCR with the universal primers M1SS and BC2_uni_R. The study's processing was this. For normalization, 1 million high-quality reads, each with a distinct molecular identifier, were randomly selected from each sample. Instead of being binned into consensus sequences, reads with shared molecular identifiers were discarded. MiTCR, set to a Q25 quality threshold and the strictest error-elimination algorithm, was used for CDR3 identification, clonotype clustering and error correction. Lower-bound total TCR beta diversity was estimated with a nonparametric unseen species model using Euler transformation. TCRdb reran the public reads through fastp at Q25 and MiXCR, keeping productive beta chains. Duplicate CDR3 protein sequences are folded into a single record with the most common DNA and genes. The V and J calls were determined by TCRdb, not by the authors. Here the sample has roughly 700,000 distinct CDR3 sequences; around 49% occur a single time. The ten largest clones capture 30% to 40% of the sample.

Here V drops 5 bases and J drops 8 bases, and the junction holds 8 bases not matched to any gene. The CDR3 runs 14 amino acids, cysteine and phenylalanine included. Only CDR3 DNA remains: 42 bases, in frame from the first base. In the germline V gene, CDR1 corresponds to MDHEN and CDR2 to SYDVKM. A note on this clonotype: There is no known antigen for this receptor. Qualities for individual bases were not recorded, and no much larger clone is one base off.

The clonotype was recovered from a woman aged 55-69 years in good health. The chain is encoded by TRBV28 joined to TRBJ1-2, and 10 junction bases match TRBD1. Material for sequencing was blood. DNA sequence: TGTGCCAGCAGTCGGGGACAGGGGAGGAACGGCTACACCTTC. Its product reads: CASSRGQGRNGYTF.